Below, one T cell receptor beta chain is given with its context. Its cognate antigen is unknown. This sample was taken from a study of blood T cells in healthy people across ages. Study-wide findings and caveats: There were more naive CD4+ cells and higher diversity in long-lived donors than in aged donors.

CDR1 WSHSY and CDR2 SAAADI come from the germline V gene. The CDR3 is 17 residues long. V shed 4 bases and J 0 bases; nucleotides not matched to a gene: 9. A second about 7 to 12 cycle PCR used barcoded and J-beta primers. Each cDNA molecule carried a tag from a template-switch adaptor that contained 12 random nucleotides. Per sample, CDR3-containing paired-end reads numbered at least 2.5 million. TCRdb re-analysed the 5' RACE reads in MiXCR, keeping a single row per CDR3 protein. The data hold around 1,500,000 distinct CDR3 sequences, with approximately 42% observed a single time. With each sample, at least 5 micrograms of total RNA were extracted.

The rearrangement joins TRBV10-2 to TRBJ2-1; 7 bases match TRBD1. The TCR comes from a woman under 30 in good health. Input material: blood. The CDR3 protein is CASSGSRGQRSYNEQFF. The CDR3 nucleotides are TGCGCCAGCAGTGGGTCTAGGGGGCAACGCTCCTACAATGAGCAGTTCTTC.